What follows are 10 T cell receptor beta chains derived from one specimen sequenced in a study of T cells in Graves' hyperthyroidism and ophthalmopathy. Amplified TCR beta CDR3 regions derived from RNA transcripts. HTBI primers were used for first-round RT-PCR of the TCR CDR3. Each CDR3 protein gets one entry after TCRdb re-called the multiplex PCR reads with MiXCR. The sample holds hundreds of thousands of distinct CDR3 sequences, roughly an eighth seen once. The specimen was blood. These receptors came from a woman between 18 and 29 years old with Graves' hyperthyroidism.

This clonotype has at least ten counts. This chain connects TRBV19 to TRBJ2-1; 9 bases align to TRBD2. The germline V gene has CDR1 LNHDA and CDR2 SQIVND (reference sequence). J gave up 7 bases and V 4 bases, and 11 bases lay outside the gene matches. The length of the CDR3 is 16 residues. For the CDR3, the DNA is TGTGCCAGTAGTAAATTAGCGGGAGTGGTGGGAAATGAGCAGTTCTTC. Translating gives CASSKLAGVVGNEQFF. Full variable domain (rest looked up from reference TRBV19 and TRBJ2-1): DGGITQSPKYLFRKEGQNVTLSCEQNLNHDAMYWYRQDPGQGLRLIYYSQIVNDFQKGDIAEGYSVSREKKESFPLTVTSAQKNPTAFYLCASSKLAGVVGNEQFFGPGTRLTVL.

This clonotype showed up just a few times. The rearrangement links TRBV5-6 to TRBJ1-5; tentative D call: TRBD1 (6 bases). The CDR3 loop spans 15 amino acids. CDR1 and CDR2 from the germline V gene are SGHDT and YYEEEE. The ends were cut back, 0 bases at V and 4 bases at J, with 11 bases in the middle. The CDR3 nucleotides are TGTGCCAGCAGCTTGGGTCCGAGGGGGAATCAGCCCCAGCATTTT. This codes for CASSLGPRGNQPQHF.

The sample holds many counts of this clonotype. The chain joins TRBV18 to TRBJ1-5; 7 positions agree with TRBD1. The trim removed 6 bases at V and 5 bases at J, leaving 10 bases unmatched. This CDR3 region has 15 residues. Per the germline V gene, CDR1 is KGHSH and CDR2 is LQKENI. The CDR3 DNA reads as TGTGCCAGCTCCCTTGGAGGGGGCGCGGATCAGCCCCAGCATTTT. Amino acid sequence: CASSLGGGADQPQHF.

This clonotype was observed at least ten times. This rearrangement joins TRBV20-1 to TRBJ1-2; 8 positions match TRBD1. Losses at the gene ends were 3 bases for V and 2 bases for J; bases not matched to a gene: 2. The CDR3 is made up of 13 amino acids. Per germline, CDR1 DFQATT and CDR2 SNEGSKA (reference sequence). CDR3 DNA sequence: TGCAGTGCTAGCCCAGGGGGCAACTATGGCTACACCTTC. Translated, it gives CSASPGGNYGYTF.

This clonotype was found many times. V and J are TRBV2 and TRBJ1-1; 7 bases match TRBD1. The CDR3 sequence is 15 residues long. Trimming removed 7 bases from V and 4 bases from J; junction bases left unmatched: 12. CDR1 is SNHLY and CDR2 is FYNNEI in the germline V gene. The CDR3 region has the DNA TGTGCCAGCACTTTTTCTCCAGGGGGAGCCACTGAAGCTTTCTTT. Protein sequence: CASTFSPGGATEAFF.

The sample holds many counts of this clonotype. The chain joins TRBV28 to TRBJ1-2; D gene unclear. CDR1 and CDR2 (germline): MDHEN, SYDVKM. V was pared by 6 bases and J by 8 bases, with 19 bases between. The CDR3 sequence is 14 residues long. The DNA of the CDR3 is TGTGCCAGCAGCGCTGCCGCGGGGAGAAGGGGCTACACCTTC. Protein product: CASSAAAGRRGYTF.

This rearrangement joins TRBV18 to TRBJ1-2; the match to TRBD1 covers 11 bases. V lost 4 bases, J lost 6 bases, and 13 bases stayed unmatched. Germline V gene lookup returns CDR1 KGHSH and CDR2 LQKENI. CDR3 length: 17 amino acids. In nucleotides, the CDR3 is TGTGCCAGCTCACGACGGACAGGGGGCGAGCGAAAGGATGGCTACACCTTC. It yields the protein CASSRRTGGERKDGYTF.

The J gene is TRBJ2-1, the V gene TRBV28; no firm D call. Trimming stripped 5 bases from V and 7 bases from J, with 21 bases between. Germline CDR1 is MDHEN and CDR2 is SYDVKM. This CDR3 region has 16 residues. CDR3 DNA: TGTGCCAGCAGTCCGAACCGGGTCATCCTTCCGAATGAGCAGTTCTTC. This gives the protein CASSPNRVILPNEQFF. Looking up the rest from reference TRBV28 and TRBJ2-1 gives the full variable domain: DVKVTQSSRYLVKRTGEKVFLECVQDMDHENMFWYRQDPGLGLRLIYFSYDVKMKEKGDIPEGYSVSREKKERFSLILESASTNQTSMYLCASSPNRVILPNEQFFGPGTRLTVL.

This clonotype was found many times. The gene calls are TRBV6-5 and TRBJ2-1; D remains ambiguous. Trimming shortened V by 0 bases and J by 4 bases, and 7 bases separated the two germline ends. Per the germline V gene, CDR1 is MNHEY and CDR2 is SVGAGI. There are 14 residues in the CDR3. CDR3 bases: TGTGCCAGCAGTTACTCGATAGGTTACAATGAGCAGTTCTTC. Its translation: CASSYSIGYNEQFF.

This clonotype was seen many times. The genes are TRBV7-8 and TRBJ2-5; D unclear. Germline CDR1 is SGHVS and CDR2 is FQNEAQ. V lost 0 bases and J 4 bases, leaving 12 bases between the germline ends. The CDR3 totals 15 residues. CDR3 protein: CASSLARGRGETQYF. The CDR3 nucleotides read TGTGCCAGCAGCTTAGCGCGTGGGCGTGGAGAGACCCAGTACTTC.